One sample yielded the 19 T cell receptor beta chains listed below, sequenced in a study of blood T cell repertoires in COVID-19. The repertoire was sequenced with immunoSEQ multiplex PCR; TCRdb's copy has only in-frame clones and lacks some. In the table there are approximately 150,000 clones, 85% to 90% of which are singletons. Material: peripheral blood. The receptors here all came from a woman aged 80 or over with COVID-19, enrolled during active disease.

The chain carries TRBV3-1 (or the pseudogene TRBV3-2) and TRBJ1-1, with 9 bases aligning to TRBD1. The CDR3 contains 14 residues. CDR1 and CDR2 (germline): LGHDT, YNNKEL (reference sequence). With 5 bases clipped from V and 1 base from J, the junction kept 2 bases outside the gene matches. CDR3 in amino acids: CASSLGQGNTEAFF. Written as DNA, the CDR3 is TGTGCCAGCAGCTTGGGACAGGGGAACACTGAAGCTTTCTTT.

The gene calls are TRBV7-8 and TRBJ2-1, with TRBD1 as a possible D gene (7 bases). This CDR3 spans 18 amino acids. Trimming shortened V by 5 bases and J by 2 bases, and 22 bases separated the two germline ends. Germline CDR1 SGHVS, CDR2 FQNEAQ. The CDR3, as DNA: TGTGCCAGCAGCCGTCTAGGGGGCGGCGGGATCACCTACAATGAGCAGTTCTTC. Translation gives CASSRLGGGGITYNEQFF. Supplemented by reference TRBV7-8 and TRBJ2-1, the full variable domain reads GAGVSQSPRYKVAKRGQDVALRCDPISGHVSLFWYQQALGQGPEFLTYFQNEAQLDKSGLPSDRFFAERPEGSVSTLKIQRTQQEDSAVYLCASSRLGGGGITYNEQFFGPGTRLTVL.

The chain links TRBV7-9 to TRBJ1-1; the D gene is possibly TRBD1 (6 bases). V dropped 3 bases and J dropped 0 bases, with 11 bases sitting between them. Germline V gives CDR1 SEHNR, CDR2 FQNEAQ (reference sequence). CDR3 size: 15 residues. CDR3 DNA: TGTGCCAGCAGCTTCGCAACAGGGTTGAACACTGAAGCTTTCTTT. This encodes CASSFATGLNTEAFF.

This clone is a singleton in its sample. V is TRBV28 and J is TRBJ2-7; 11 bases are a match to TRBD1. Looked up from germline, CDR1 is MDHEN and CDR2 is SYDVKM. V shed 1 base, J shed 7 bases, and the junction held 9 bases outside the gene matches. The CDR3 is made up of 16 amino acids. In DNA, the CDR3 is TGTGCCAGCAGTTTATTTACACTGGACAGGGGGCAGGAGCAGTACTTC. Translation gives CASSLFTLDRGQEQYF.

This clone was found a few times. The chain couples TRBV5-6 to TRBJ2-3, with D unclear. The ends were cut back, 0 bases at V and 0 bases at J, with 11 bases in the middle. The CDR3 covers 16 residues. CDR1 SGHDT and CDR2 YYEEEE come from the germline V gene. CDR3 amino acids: CASSLVASESTDTQYF. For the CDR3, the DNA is TGTGCCAGCAGCTTGGTAGCCTCCGAGAGCACAGATACGCAGTATTTT.

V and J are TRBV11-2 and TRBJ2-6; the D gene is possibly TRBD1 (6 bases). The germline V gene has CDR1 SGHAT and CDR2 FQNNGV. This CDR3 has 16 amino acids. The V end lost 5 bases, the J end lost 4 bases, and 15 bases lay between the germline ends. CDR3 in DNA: TGTGCCAGCAGCCTCTTGAGGGGGACCGGGGCCAACGTCCTGACTTTC. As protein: CASSLLRGTGANVLTF.

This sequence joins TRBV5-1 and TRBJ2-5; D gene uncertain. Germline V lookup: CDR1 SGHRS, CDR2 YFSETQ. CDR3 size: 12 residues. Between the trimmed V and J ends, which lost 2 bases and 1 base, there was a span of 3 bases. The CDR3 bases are TGCGCCAGCAGCTTTCTCCAAGAGACCCAGTACTTC. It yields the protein CASSFLQETQYF.

The CDR3, as DNA: TGTGCCAGCAGCTTAGCAGACACCTATAATTCACCCCTCCACTTT. Amino acid sequence: CASSLADTYNSPLHF. The genes are TRBV7-2 and TRBJ1-6; D remains unclear. The CDR3 runs to 15 residues. In germline, CDR1 is SGHTA, CDR2 FQGNSA. V was shortened by 0 bases and J by 2 bases, with 5 bases between the two germline ends.

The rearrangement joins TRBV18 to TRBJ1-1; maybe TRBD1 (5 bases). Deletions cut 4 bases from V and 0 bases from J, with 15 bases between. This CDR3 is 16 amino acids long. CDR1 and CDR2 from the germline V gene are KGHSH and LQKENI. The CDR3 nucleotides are TGTGCCAGCTCACAGGGACTTGCTCTCATGAACACTGAAGCTTTCTTT. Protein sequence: CASSQGLALMNTEAFF.

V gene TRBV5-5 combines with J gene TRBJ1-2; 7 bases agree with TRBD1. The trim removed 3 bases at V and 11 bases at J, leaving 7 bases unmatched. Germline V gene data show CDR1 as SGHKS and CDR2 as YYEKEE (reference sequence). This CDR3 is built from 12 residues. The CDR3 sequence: CASSYRQGSYTF. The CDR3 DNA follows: TGTGCCAGCAGCTATAGACAGGGTTCTTACACCTTC.

In DNA form, the CDR3 reads TGTGCCAGCAGTGAACTAGCGACCATCACCGGGGAGCTGTTTTTT. It codes for CASSELATITGELFF. V usage is TRBV2 and J usage is TRBJ2-2, with D perhaps TRBD2 (6 bases). The CDR3 is made up of 15 amino acids. V was shortened by 2 bases and J by 4 bases, with 11 bases between the two germline ends. Per germline, CDR1 SNHLY and CDR2 FYNNEI.

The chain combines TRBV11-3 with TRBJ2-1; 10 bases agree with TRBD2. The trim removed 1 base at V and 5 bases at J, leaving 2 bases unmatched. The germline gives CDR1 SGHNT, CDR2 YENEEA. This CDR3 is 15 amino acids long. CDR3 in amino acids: CASSLGTSGHNEQFF. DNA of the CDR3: TGTGCCAGCAGCTTAGGGACTAGCGGTCACAATGAGCAGTTCTTC.

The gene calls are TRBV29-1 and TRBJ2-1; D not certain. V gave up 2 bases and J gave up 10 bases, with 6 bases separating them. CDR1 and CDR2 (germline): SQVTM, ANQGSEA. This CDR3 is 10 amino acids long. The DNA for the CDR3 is TGCAGCGTTGAATTTCGGGAGCAGTTCTTC. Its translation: CSVEFREQFF.

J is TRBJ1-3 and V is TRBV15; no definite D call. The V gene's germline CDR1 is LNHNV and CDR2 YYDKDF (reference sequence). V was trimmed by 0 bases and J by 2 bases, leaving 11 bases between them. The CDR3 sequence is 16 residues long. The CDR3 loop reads CATSRDRASTGNTIYF. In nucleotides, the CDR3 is TGTGCCACCAGCAGAGACCGTGCGAGCACTGGAAACACCATATATTTT.

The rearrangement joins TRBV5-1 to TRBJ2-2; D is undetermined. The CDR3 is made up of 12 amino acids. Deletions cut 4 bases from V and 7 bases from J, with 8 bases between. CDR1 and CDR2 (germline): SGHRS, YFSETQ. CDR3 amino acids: CASSHSNGELFF. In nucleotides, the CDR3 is TGCGCCAGCAGCCATTCTAACGGGGAGCTGTTTTTT. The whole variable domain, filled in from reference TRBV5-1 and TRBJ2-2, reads KAGVTQTPRYLIKTRGQQVTLSCSPISGHRSVSWYQQTPGQGLQFLFEYFSETQRNKGNFPGRFSGRQFSNSRSEMNVSTLELGDSALYLCASSHSNGELFFGEGSRLTVL.

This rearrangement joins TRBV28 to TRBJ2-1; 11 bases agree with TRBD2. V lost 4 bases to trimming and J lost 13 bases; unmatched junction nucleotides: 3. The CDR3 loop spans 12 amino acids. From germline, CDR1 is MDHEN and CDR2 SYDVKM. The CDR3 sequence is CASSSTSGDQFF. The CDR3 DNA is TGTGCCAGCAGTTCGACTAGCGGGGATCAGTTCTTC.

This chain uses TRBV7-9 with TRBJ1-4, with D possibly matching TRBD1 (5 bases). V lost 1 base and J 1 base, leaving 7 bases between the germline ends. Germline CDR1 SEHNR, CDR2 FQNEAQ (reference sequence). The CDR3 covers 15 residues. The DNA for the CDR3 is TGTGCCAGCAGCTTAGACGGACAAACTAATGAAAAACTGTTTTTT. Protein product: CASSLDGQTNEKLFF.

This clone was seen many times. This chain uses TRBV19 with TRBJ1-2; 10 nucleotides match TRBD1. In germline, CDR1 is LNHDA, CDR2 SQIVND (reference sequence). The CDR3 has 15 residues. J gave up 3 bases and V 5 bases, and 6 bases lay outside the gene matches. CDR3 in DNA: TGTGCCAGTAGTGGGGGGACAGGGGTCCACTATGGCTACACCTTC. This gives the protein CASSGGTGVHYGYTF. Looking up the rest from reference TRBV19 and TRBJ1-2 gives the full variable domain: DGGITQSPKYLFRKEGQNVTLSCEQNLNHDAMYWYRQDPGQGLRLIYYSQIVNDFQKGDIAEGYSVSREKKESFPLTVTSAQKNPTAFYLCASSGGTGVHYGYTFGSGTRLTVV.

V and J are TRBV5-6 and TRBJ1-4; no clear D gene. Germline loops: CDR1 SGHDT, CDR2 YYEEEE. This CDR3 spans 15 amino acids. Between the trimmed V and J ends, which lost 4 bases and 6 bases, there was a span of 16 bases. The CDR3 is CASSRGAGGDEKLFF. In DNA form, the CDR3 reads TGTGCCAGCAGCCGGGGAGCGGGTGGTGATGAAAAACTGTTTTTT.